A single sample is the source of the 4 T cell receptor beta chains below, sequenced in a study of T cells expressing NK-cell markers. TCRdb re-called the 5' RACE reads and catalogs CDR3 proteins one per entry, DNA excluded. The table gives fewer than 400,000 distinct CDR3 sequences; the top ten clones make up around 10% of it. The sample was blood T cells: a sorted CD56 or NKG2C T cell subset, CD4+ or CD8+ T cells, or bulk PBMC T cells (not recorded which). All receptors derive from a woman between 45 and 60 years old in good health.

The chain has TRBV5-1 and TRBJ2-2; no DNA is available, so the TRBD2 call from TCRdb remains unchecked. Germline values: CDR1 SGHRS, CDR2 YFSETQ. The CDR3 loop spans 12 amino acids. CDR3: CASRRGAGELFF.

The J gene is TRBJ1-2, the V gene TRBV12-3 or TRBV12-4; lacking DNA, the TRBD1 call made by TCRdb goes unchecked. There are 12 residues in the CDR3. CDR3: CATYLTWGGYTF.

This CDR3 is CASSAVKRGDYNEQFF. The V and J genes are TRBV5-6 and TRBJ2-1; the D call of TRBD2 rests on TCRdb alone, since no DNA is present to check it. Germline CDR1 is SGHDT and CDR2 is YYEEEE. CDR3 size: 16 residues.

The gene calls are TRBV7-2 and TRBJ2-2; TCRdb reports TRBD2, a call that lacks DNA to check it against. The length of the CDR3 is 19 residues. Germline V lookup: CDR1 SGHTA, CDR2 FQGNSA. The CDR3 region is CASSGPGTSGIRRSGELFF.